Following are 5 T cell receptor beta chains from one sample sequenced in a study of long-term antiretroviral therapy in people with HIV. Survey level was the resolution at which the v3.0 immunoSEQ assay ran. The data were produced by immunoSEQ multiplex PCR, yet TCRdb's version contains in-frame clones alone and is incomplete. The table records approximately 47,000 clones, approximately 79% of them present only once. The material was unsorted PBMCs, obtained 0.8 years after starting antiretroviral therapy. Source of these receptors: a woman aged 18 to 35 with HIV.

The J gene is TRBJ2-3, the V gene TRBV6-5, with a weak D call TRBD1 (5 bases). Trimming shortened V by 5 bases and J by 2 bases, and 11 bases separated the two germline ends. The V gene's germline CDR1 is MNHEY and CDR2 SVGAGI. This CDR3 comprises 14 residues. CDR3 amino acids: CASSDPGSTDTQYF. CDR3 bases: TGTGCCAGCAGTGACCCAGGGTCCACAGATACGCAGTATTTT.

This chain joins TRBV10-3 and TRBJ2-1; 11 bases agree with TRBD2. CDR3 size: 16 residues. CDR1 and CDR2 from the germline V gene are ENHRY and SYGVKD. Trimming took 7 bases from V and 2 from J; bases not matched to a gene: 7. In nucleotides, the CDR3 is TGTGCCATCAATAGCGGGAGGGCCACGACCTACAATGAGCAGTTCTTC. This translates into CAINSGRATTYNEQFF.

In nucleotides, the CDR3 is TGTGCCAGCAGCGCCTCAGGGGGCCTTGGCTACACCTTC. Protein product: CASSASGGLGYTF. This chain uses TRBV9 with TRBJ1-2; 8 bases fit TRBD1. The germline V gene encodes CDR1 SGDLS and CDR2 YYNGEE. V gave up 3 bases and J gave up 7 bases; unmatched junction bases: 5. CDR3 length equals 13 residues.

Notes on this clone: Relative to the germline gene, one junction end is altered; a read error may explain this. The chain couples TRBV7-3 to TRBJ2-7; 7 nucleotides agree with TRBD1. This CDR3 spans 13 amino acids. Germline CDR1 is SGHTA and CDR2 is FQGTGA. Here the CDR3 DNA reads TGTGCCAGCAGCCTGGGACAGACCTACGAGCTGTACTTC. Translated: CASSLGQTYELYF.

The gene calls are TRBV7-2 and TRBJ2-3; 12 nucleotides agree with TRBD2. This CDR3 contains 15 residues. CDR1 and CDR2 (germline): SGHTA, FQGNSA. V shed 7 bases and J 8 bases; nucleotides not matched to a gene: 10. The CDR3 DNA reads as TGTGCCAGCATCCCTCTAGCGGGAGGGCCGAGTACGCAGTATTTT. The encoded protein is CASIPLAGGPSTQYF. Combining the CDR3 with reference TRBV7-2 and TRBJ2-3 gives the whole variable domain GAGVSQSPSNKVTEKGKDVELRCDPISGHTALYWYRQSLGQGLEFLIYFQGNSAPDKSGLPSDRFSAERTGGSVSTLTIQRTQQEDSAVYLCASIPLAGGPSTQYFGPGTRLTVL.